Below, one T cell receptor (beta chain) is given with its context. The CDR3 loop spans 16 amino acids. V lost 5 bases, J lost 3 bases, and 6 bases stayed unmatched. Germline V lookup: CDR1 SGHTA, CDR2 FQGNSA. This record belongs to a study of blood T cell repertoires in COVID-19. Study-level background: Material from acute and convalescent COVID-19 was sourced from the United States, Italy and Spain. Sources were T cells, B-cell-depleted T cells, or PBMCs; the material itself was cDNA or gDNA.

In the original workflow: Amplification of reference gene primers provided the estimated nucleated cell counts. Some clones are missing from TCRdb's copy, which holds only in-frame ones; the method was immunoSEQ multiplex PCR. The D gene and trimming were derived from the DNA, and the V and J assignments and clone size from that table. Here the sample spans more than 120,000 clones, approximately 89% being singletons. The sequenced sample consisted of peripheral blood. The genes are TRBV7-2 and TRBJ2-1; 11 bases line up with TRBD2. The receptor was derived from a human donor in a cohort sampled during active COVID-19. The CDR3 sequence is CASSQTLAGGYNEQFF. For the CDR3, the DNA is TGTGCCAGCAGCCAGACGCTAGCGGGGGGCTACAATGAGCAGTTCTTC.